The entry that follows covers one T cell receptor (beta chain) sequence. Per the germline V gene, CDR1 is SGHTA and CDR2 is FQGNSA. The CDR3 extends over 14 amino acids. Between the trimmed V and J ends, which lost 4 bases and 5 bases, there was a span of 14 bases. The data were obtained in a study of shared clonotypes between healthy human individuals. Turning to the study itself: Three plates each covered CD4 naive and memory; CD8 naive two, CD8 memory one.

Naive CD4+ cells were CD45RA-selected; the remaining cells were memory. Several immunoSEQ plates received, in even portions, the genomic DNA of each subset. Sequencing used immunoSEQ multiplex PCR; TCRdb keeps in-frame clones, though not all of them. The table has a few million clones, roughly 93% seen once. The chain joins TRBV7-2 to TRBJ2-5; D remains unclear. This receptor was taken from a man aged 18 to 30 in good health. Some clones in this sample may be carry-over from other donors' samples. The sequencing sample was made of naive CD4+ T cells from PBMCs. Subset indicated: CD45RA+ positively selected. This CDR3 is CASSSTPTLETQYF. CDR3 nucleotide sequence: TGTGCCAGCAGCTCTACTCCCACTCTCGAGACCCAGTACTTC. The full variable domain, with the rest looked up from reference TRBV7-2 and TRBJ2-5, is GAGVSQSPSNKVTEKGKDVELRCDPISGHTALYWYRQSLGQGLEFLIYFQGNSAPDKSGLPSDRFSAERTGGSVSTLTIQRTQQEDSAVYLCASSSTPTLETQYFGPGTRLLVL.